This is a list of T cell receptor beta chains from one sample in a study of identical twins. Each CDR3 protein is one row after TCRdb ran MiXCR on the 5' RACE reads. The sample holds under 900,000 distinct CDR3 sequences, 9% to 15% seen once. The same data also contributed to another study, on yellow fever vaccine responses in identical twins.

Sequencing was done on a sample of PBMCs. The source is a woman aged 18-35 years in good health. The CDR3 runs from the conserved cysteine through the conserved F or W. A D gene is named only where the DNA matches it firmly. Size is stated for part of the rows, as once, few or many counts, or as a class when the clone is expanded.

>TRBJ1-1|many|TRBD1|TRBV7-9
CASRLEGGNTEAFF
TGTGCCAGCAGACTAGAAGGGGGCAACACTGAAGCTTTCTTT
>TRBJ1-2|NA|NA|TRBV20-1
CSAPNRVAYGYTF
TGCAGTGCCCCCAACAGGGTTGCCTATGGCTACACCTTC
>TRBJ1-5|NA|NA|TRBV27
CASWERNQPQHF
TGTGCCAGCTGGGAGCGCAATCAGCCCCAGCATTTT
>TRBJ1-3|few|TRBD1|TRBV6-1
CASWGGQGGSGNTIYF
TGTGCCAGCTGGGGGGGACAGGGGGGCTCTGGAAACACCATATATTTT
>TRBJ2-4|NA|TRBD2|TRBV4-2
CASSQASGSDPAKNIQYF
TGTGCCAGCAGCCAAGCCAGCGGGAGTGATCCTGCCAAAAACATTCAGTACTTC
>TRBJ2-1|NA|NA|TRBV4-2
CASSQDEGSISGNEQFF
TGTGCCAGCAGCCAAGATGAGGGGTCCATCTCCGGCAATGAGCAGTTCTTC
>TRBJ2-3|NA|TRBD2|TRBV24-1
CASGGGITDTQYF
TGTGCCTCGGGGGGGGGGATCACAGATACGCAGTATTTT
>TRBJ2-3|few|TRBD2|TRBV2
CASTPVASGSRTQYF
TGTGCCAGCACCCCCGTGGCTAGCGGGAGCCGTACGCAGTATTTT
>TRBJ2-7|NA|NA|TRBV18
CASSPRSPQEMNEQYF
TGTGCCAGCTCACCACGAAGCCCGCAGGAGATGAACGAGCAGTACTTC
>TRBJ2-1|few|TRBD2|TRBV29-1
CSVAPGTTLHEQFF
TGCAGCGTTGCGCCCGGGACTACCCTGCATGAGCAGTTCTTC
>TRBJ2-5|NA|TRBD2|TRBV7-7
CASSLGLAAQETQYF
TGTGCCAGCAGCTTGGGACTAGCGGCACAAGAGACCCAGTACTTC
>TRBJ2-3|NA|NA|TRBV20-1
CSASMTAGTDTQYF
TGCAGTGCTTCAATGACGGCCGGCACAGATACGCAGTATTTT
>TRBJ2-7|few|NA|TRBV20-1
CSAALAPSSYEQYF
TGCAGTGCTGCCCTGGCGCCCAGCTCCTACGAGCAGTACTTC
>TRBJ2-1|NA|NA|TRBV13
CASSLGPERVDNEQFF
TGTGCCAGCAGCTTAGGCCCCGAGCGGGTGGACAATGAGCAGTTCTTC
>TRBJ1-5|NA|NA|TRBV5-5
CASSPGTTGGQPQHF
TGTGCCAGCAGCCCTGGGACGACAGGTGGGCAGCCCCAGCATTTT
>TRBJ1-1|many|NA|TRBV6-6
CASRANTEAFF
TGTGCCAGCAGAGCGAACACTGAAGCTTTCTTT
>TRBJ2-1|many|TRBD2|TRBV11-2
CASSPSGGSGTWDEQFF
TGTGCCAGCAGCCCCTCCGGTGGTAGCGGGACTTGGGATGAGCAGTTCTTC
>TRBJ2-7|NA|NA|TRBV7-9
CASSSPRGGYEQYF
TGTGCCAGCAGCTCCCCCAGAGGGGGCTACGAGCAGTACTTC
>TRBJ1-1|few|TRBD1|TRBV5-1
CASSGDRDVTEAFF
TGCGCCAGCAGCGGGGACAGGGATGTCACTGAAGCTTTCTTT
>TRBJ1-1|NA|NA|TRBV6-5
CASRQFLNTEAFF
TGTGCCAGCAGGCAGTTTCTGAACACTGAAGCTTTCTTT
>TRBJ2-1|many|NA|TRBV9
CASSLQSGEQFF
TGTGCCAGCAGCCTCCAGTCCGGTGAGCAGTTCTTC
>TRBJ2-2|NA|TRBD2|TRBV4-1
CASSPRGSGSATGELFF
TGCGCCAGCAGCCCCCGTGGTAGCGGGTCCGCCACCGGGGAGCTGTTTTTT
>TRBJ2-7|NA|NA|TRBV7-3
CASSPGQSSSYEQYF
TGTGCCAGCAGCCCCGGACAGTCGAGCTCCTACGAGCAGTACTTC
>TRBJ1-1|many|NA|TRBV12-3/TRBV12-4
CASSPGPTEAFF
TGTGCCAGCAGTCCAGGACCGACTGAAGCTTTCTTT
>TRBJ2-2|NA|TRBD2|TRBV20-1
CSARRIGTSGTGELFF
TGCAGTGCTAGGAGAATCGGGACTAGCGGGACCGGGGAGCTGTTTTTT
>TRBJ2-7|NA|TRBD1|TRBV6-2/TRBV6-3
CASLAFAGTGDYEQYF
TGTGCCAGCCTTGCTTTCGCCGGGACAGGGGATTACGAGCAGTACTTC
>TRBJ1-6|many|NA|TRBV19
CASSRPGDSSPLHF
TGTGCCAGTAGTCGGCCCGGGGATAGTTCACCCCTCCACTTT
>TRBJ1-6|NA|TRBD1|TRBV4-1
CASSPVTGFNNSPLHF
TGCGCCAGCAGCCCAGTGACAGGGTTCAATAATTCACCCCTCCACTTT
>TRBJ1-5|many|TRBD1|TRBV28
CASTLRTGGGQPQHF
TGTGCCAGCACCTTACGGACAGGGGGAGGTCAGCCCCAGCATTTT
>TRBJ2-5|many|TRBD1|TRBV12-3/TRBV12-4
CASNTGGAETQYF
TGTGCCAGCAACACAGGGGGCGCAGAGACCCAGTACTTC
>TRBJ1-6|few|NA|TRBV6-5
CASSSGLSPLHF
TGTGCCAGCAGTTCCGGCCTTTCACCCCTCCACTTT
>TRBJ2-7|few|NA|TRBV6-1
CASSDWGFSSYEQYF
TGTGCCAGCAGTGACTGGGGGTTTAGCTCCTACGAGCAGTACTTC
>TRBJ2-1|NA|TRBD2|TRBV14
CASSQERLAGGPYNEQFF
TGTGCCAGCAGCCAAGAACGACTAGCGGGAGGGCCTTACAATGAGCAGTTCTTC